These 10 T cell receptor beta chains came from one sample sequenced in a study of blood T cells in healthy people across ages. For the second PCR, which ran for roughly 7 to 11 cycles, a sample-barcoded 5' primer and a J-beta primer mix were used. TCRdb ran MiXCR on the 5' RACE reads and lists one entry per CDR3 protein. The table includes about 780,000 distinct CDR3 sequences, around a quarter detected once. This same sample was also part of a study on T cells of mothers and their children.

Material: blood. These TCRs come from a boy aged 5-17 years in good health.

This clonotype has a handful of counts. The gene calls are TRBV3-1 and TRBJ2-3; 12 positions agree with TRBD1. Germline V gene data show CDR1 as LGHDT and CDR2 as YNNKEL (reference sequence). The CDR3 runs to 16 residues. Trimming cost V 2 bases and J 5 bases; bases outside gene matches: 5. CDR3 DNA sequence: TGTGCCAGCAGCCAATGGGACAGGGGGCATGAAGATACGCAGTATTTT. This codes for CASSQWDRGHEDTQYF.

As regards this clonotype: Its ends do not fully match the called genes, so a read error is possible. This chain connects TRBV28 to TRBJ1-1; 7 positions agree with TRBD1. The CDR3 sequence is 14 residues long. The V gene's germline CDR1 is MDHEN and CDR2 SYDVKM. CDR3 DNA sequence: TGCGCCAGCAGACCGGGACAGAAGAACACTGAAGCTTTCTTT. Its translation is CASRPGQKNTEAFF.

This clonotype was seen a handful of times. The rearrangement joins TRBV6-1 to TRBJ2-5; 11 bases are shared with TRBD2. With 6 bases clipped from V and 2 bases from J, the junction kept 5 bases outside the gene matches. Per the germline V gene, CDR1 is MNHNS and CDR2 is SASEGT. CDR3 length: 15 residues. The CDR3 region is CASRELAGAQETQYF. CDR3 coding DNA: TGTGCCAGCAGGGAACTAGCGGGGGCTCAAGAGACCCAGTACTTC.

This clonotype was detected only a few times. The rearrangement links TRBV6-5 to TRBJ1-2, with a weak D call TRBD1 (6 bases). The CDR3 is 16 amino acids. V lost 5 bases to trimming and J lost 5 bases, with 21 bases between them. Per germline, CDR1 MNHEY and CDR2 SVGAGI. DNA of the CDR3: TGTGCCAGCAGTGACCGCTTCGGGGGCGCTTATTATGGCTACACCTTC. Translated, it gives CASSDRFGGAYYGYTF.

This clonotype is a singleton in its sample. The chain couples TRBV6-5 to TRBJ2-6; D is uncertain. Germline CDR1 MNHEY, CDR2 SVGAGI. Trimming removed 0 bases from V and 0 bases from J, with 12 bases in between. CDR3 length: 18 residues. The CDR3 is CASSYSLALSSGANVLTF. The CDR3 DNA follows: TGTGCCAGCAGTTACTCTTTAGCCCTGAGCTCTGGGGCCAACGTCCTGACTTTC.

The rearrangement links TRBV5-1 to TRBJ1-2; TRBD1 agrees at 7 bases. Germline loops: CDR1 SGHRS, CDR2 YFSETQ. Trimming took 2 bases from V and 7 from J; bases not matched to a gene: 8. CDR3 length: 14 amino acids. The chain's CDR3 is CASSFGTALGGYTF. Written as DNA, the CDR3 is TGCGCCAGCAGCTTCGGGACAGCCCTGGGTGGCTACACCTTC.

This chain joins TRBV7-2 and TRBJ2-1; no definite D call. Germline assignment: CDR1 SGHTA and CDR2 FQGNSA. The CDR3 totals 13 residues. The ends were cut back, 0 bases at V and 8 bases at J, with 8 bases in the middle. This CDR3 reads CASSLASVYEQFF. CDR3 in DNA: TGTGCCAGCAGCTTAGCATCTGTCTATGAGCAGTTCTTC.

The rearrangement joins TRBV28 to TRBJ2-1, with D unresolved. The CDR3 totals 15 residues. CDR1 MDHEN and CDR2 SYDVKM come from the germline V gene. V lost 2 bases and J 6 bases, leaving 14 bases between the germline ends. CDR3: CASSLIQSRSNEQFF. In DNA form, the CDR3 reads TGTGCCAGCAGTTTAATACAGTCCCGGAGCAATGAGCAGTTCTTC.

The chain is built from TRBV3-1 and TRBJ1-2; tentatively, D is TRBD1 (5 bases). V was trimmed by 0 bases and J by 4 bases, leaving 12 bases between them. The CDR3 totals 15 residues. CDR1 and CDR2 (germline): LGHDT, YNNKEL (reference sequence). CDR3 residues: CASSQEFGASYGYTF. CDR3 coding DNA: TGTGCCAGCAGCCAAGAGTTTGGGGCTTCCTATGGCTACACCTTC.

The V and J genes are TRBV6-6 and TRBJ2-7; 7 bases agree with TRBD1. CDR3 length equals 14 residues. The trim removed 8 bases at V and 1 base at J, leaving 8 bases unmatched. Germline V gives CDR1 MNHNY, CDR2 SVGAGI (reference sequence). CDR3 amino acids: CASAQGSKSYEQYF. The DNA of the CDR3 is TGTGCCAGCGCACAGGGGTCGAAGTCCTACGAGCAGTACTTC.